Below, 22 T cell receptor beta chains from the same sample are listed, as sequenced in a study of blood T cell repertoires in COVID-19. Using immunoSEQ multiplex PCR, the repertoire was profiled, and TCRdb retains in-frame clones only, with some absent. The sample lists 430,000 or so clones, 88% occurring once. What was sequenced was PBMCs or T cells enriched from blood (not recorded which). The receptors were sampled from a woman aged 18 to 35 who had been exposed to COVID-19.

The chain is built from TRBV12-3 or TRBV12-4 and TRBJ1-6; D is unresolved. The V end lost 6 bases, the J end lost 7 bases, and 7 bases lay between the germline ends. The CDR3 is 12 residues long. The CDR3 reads CASRPENSPLHF. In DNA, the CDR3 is TGTGCCAGCAGACCAGAAAATTCACCCCTCCACTTT.

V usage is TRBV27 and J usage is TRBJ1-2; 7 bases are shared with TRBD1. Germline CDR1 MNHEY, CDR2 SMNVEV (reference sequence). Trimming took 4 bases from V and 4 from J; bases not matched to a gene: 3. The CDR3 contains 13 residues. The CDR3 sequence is CASSSGQFYGYTF. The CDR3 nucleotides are TGTGCCAGCAGTTCGGGACAGTTCTATGGCTACACCTTC.

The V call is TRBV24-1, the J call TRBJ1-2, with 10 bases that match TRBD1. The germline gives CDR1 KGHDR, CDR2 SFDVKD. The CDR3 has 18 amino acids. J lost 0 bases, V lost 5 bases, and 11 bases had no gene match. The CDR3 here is CATSGNRDRGNANYGYTF. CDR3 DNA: TGTGCCACCAGTGGTAACCGGGACAGGGGTAACGCTAACTATGGCTACACCTTC.

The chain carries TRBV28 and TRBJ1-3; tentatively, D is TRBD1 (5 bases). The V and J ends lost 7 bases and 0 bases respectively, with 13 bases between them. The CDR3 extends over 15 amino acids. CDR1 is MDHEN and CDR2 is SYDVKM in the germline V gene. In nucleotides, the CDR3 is TGTGCCAGCACCGACGACAGCCACTCTGGAAACACCATATATTTT. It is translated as CASTDDSHSGNTIYF.

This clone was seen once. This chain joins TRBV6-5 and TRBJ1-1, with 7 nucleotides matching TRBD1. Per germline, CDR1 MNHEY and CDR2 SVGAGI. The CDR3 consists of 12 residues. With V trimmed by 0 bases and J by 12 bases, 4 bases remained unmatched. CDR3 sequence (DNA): TGTGCCAGCAGTTACTCGACGGGACAGTCTTTCTTT. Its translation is CASSYSTGQSFF.

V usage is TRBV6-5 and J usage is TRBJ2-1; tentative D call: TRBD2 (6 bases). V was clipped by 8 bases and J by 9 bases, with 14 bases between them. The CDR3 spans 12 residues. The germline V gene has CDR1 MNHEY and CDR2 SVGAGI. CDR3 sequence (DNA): TGTGCCAGCGGACTAAATAGTGGTGAGCAGTTCTTC. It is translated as CASGLNSGEQFF.

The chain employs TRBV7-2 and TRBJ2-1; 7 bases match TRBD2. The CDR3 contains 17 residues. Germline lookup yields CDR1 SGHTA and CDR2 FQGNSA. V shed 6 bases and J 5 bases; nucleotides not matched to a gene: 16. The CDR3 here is CASRKVGGSGRHNEQFF. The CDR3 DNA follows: TGTGCCAGCAGGAAAGTGGGGGGGAGCGGGCGACACAATGAGCAGTTCTTC.

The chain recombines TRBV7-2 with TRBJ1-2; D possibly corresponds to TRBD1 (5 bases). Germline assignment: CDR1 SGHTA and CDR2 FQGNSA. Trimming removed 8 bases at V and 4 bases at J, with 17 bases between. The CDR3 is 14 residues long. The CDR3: CASRPGRDIYGYTF. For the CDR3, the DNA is TGTGCCAGCCGTCCGGGGCGGGATATCTATGGCTACACCTTC.

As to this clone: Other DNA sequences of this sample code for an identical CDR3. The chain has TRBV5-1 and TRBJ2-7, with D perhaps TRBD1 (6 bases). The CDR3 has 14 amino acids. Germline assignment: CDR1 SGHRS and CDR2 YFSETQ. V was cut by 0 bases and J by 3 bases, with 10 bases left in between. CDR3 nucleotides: TGCGCCAGCAGCTTGGGACAGGTTAGCTACGAGCAGTACTTC. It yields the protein CASSLGQVSYEQYF. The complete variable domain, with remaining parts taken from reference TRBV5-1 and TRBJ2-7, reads KAGVTQTPRYLIKTRGQQVTLSCSPISGHRSVSWYQQTPGQGLQFLFEYFSETQRNKGNFPGRFSGRQFSNSRSEMNVSTLELGDSALYLCASSLGQVSYEQYFGPGTRLTVT.

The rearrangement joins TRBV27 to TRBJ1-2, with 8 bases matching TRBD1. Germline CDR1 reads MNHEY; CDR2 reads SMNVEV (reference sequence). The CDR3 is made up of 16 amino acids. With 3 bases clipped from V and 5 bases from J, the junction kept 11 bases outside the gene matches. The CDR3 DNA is TGTGCCAGCAGTTTCTACCCAGGACAGGGCACTTATGGCTACACCTTC. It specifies CASSFYPGQGTYGYTF.

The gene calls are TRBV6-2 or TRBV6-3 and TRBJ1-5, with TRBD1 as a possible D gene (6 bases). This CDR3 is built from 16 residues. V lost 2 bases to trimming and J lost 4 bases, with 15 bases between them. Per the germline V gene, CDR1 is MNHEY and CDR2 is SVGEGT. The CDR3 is CASSYDPATGNQPQHF. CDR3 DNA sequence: TGTGCCAGCAGTTACGACCCAGCCACAGGGAATCAGCCCCAGCATTTT.

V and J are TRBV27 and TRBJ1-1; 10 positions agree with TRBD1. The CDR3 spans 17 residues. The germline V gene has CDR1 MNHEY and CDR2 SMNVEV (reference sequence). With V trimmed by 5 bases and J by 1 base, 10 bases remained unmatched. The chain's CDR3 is CASSLKPGQGPNTEAFF. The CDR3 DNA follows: TGTGCCAGCAGTCTCAAGCCGGGACAGGGGCCGAACACTGAAGCTTTCTTT.

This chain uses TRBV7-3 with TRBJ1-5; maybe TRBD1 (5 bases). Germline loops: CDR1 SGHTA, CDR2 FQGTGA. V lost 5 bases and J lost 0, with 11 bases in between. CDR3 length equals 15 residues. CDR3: CASSLSGGSNQPQHF. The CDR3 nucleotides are TGTGCCAGCAGCCTTTCGGGGGGTAGCAATCAGCCCCAGCATTTT.

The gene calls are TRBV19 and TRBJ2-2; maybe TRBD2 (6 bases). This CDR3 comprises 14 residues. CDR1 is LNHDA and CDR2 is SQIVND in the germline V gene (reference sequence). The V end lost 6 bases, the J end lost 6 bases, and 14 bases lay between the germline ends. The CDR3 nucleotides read TGTGCCAGTAGGGACATAGGGGAGGCCGGGGAGCTGTTTTTT. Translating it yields CASRDIGEAGELFF. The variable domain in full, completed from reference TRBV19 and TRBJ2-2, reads DGGITQSPKYLFRKEGQNVTLSCEQNLNHDAMYWYRQDPGQGLRLIYYSQIVNDFQKGDIAEGYSVSREKKESFPLTVTSAQKNPTAFYLCASRDIGEAGELFFGEGSRLTVL.

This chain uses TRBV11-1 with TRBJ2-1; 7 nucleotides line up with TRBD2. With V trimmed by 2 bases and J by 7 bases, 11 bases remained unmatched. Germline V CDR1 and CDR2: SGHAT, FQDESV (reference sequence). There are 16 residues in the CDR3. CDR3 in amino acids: CASSLNRWEGGNEQFF. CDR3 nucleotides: TGTGCCAGCAGCTTAAATAGGTGGGAGGGCGGGAATGAGCAGTTCTTC.

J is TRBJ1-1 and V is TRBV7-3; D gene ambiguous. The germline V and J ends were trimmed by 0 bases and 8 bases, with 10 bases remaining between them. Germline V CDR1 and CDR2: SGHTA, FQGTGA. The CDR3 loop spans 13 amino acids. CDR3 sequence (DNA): TGTGCCAGCAGCTTAACGAGTCCGGGAGAAGCTTTCTTT. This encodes CASSLTSPGEAFF.

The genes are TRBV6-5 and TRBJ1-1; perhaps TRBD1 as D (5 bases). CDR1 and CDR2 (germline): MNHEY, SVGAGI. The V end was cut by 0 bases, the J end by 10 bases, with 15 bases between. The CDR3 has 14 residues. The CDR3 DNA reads TGTGCCAGCAGTTACTCAGTTTTGGCAGGGCTAGCTTTCTTT. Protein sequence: CASSYSVLAGLAFF.

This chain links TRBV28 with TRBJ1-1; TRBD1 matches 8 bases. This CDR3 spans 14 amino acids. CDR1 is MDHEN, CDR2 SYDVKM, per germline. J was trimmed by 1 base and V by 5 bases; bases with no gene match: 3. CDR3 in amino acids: CASSEDRENTEAFF. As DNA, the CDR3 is TGTGCCAGCAGTGAGGACAGGGAGAACACTGAAGCTTTCTTT.

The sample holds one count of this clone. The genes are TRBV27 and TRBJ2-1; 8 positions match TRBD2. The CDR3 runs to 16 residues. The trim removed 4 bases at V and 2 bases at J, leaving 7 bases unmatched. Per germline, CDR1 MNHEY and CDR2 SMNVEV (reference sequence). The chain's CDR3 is CASSSLLAGAYNEQFF. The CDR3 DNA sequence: TGTGCCAGCAGTTCCCTCCTAGCGGGCGCCTACAATGAGCAGTTCTTC.

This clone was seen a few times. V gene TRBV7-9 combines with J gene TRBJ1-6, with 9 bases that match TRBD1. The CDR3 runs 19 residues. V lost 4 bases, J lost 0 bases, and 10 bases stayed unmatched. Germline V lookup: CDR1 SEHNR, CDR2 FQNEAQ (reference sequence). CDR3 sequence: CASSSYRGQESSYNSPLHF. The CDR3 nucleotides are TGTGCCAGCAGCTCTTACAGGGGGCAGGAAAGCTCCTATAATTCACCCCTCCACTTT.

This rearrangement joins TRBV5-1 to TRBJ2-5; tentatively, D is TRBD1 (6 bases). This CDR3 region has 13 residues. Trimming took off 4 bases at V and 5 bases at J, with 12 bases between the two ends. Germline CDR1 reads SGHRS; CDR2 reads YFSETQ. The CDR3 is CASSEQGLETQYF. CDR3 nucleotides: TGCGCCAGCAGCGAACAGGGCCTCGAGACCCAGTACTTC. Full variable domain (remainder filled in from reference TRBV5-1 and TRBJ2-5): KAGVTQTPRYLIKTRGQQVTLSCSPISGHRSVSWYQQTPGQGLQFLFEYFSETQRNKGNFPGRFSGRQFSNSRSEMNVSTLELGDSALYLCASSEQGLETQYFGPGTRLLVL.

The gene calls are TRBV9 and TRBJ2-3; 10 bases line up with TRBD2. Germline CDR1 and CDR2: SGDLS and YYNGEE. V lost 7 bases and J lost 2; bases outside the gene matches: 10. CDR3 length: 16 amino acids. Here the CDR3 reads CASGGALAGDTDTQYF. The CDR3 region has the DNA TGTGCCAGCGGGGGGGCCCTAGCGGGGGACACAGATACGCAGTATTTT. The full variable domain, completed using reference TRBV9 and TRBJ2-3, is DSGVTQTPKHLITATGQRVTLRCSPRSGDLSVYWYQQSLDQGLQFLIQYYNGEERAKGNILERFSAQQFPDLHSELNLSSLELGDSALYFCASGGALAGDTDTQYFGPGTRLTVL.